This T cell receptor (beta chain) was recorded in a study of T cells after posttransplantation cyclophosphamide. Busulfan-fludarabine conditioning, marrow transplant, and cyclophosphamide on days +3 and +4 were administered. Whole-study findings and limits: Skin or GI-infiltrating T cells shared few TRB sequences with blood. After PTCy, TRB diversity resembled that of CNI/methotrexate controls. Later blood repertoires were often dominated by clones from the donor CD8+ memory compartment.

Sequencing was performed with immunoSEQ multiplex PCR; in TCRdb, only in-frame clones are kept and a portion is missing. The sample includes about 43,000 clones, less than 95% of them seen just once. Germline assignment: CDR1 SNHLY and CDR2 FYNNEI. V lost 8 bases, J lost 0 bases, and 10 bases lay in between. The CDR3 length is 13 residues. This clone was recorded once. Antigen: not known. This TCR was sampled from a male patient aged 55 to 69 who received an allogeneic stem cell transplant from a related donor and was CMV-positive. A subset of T cells may come from the graft donor. Sequenced material: PBMCs, taken roughly 60 days after allogeneic stem cell transplant with posttransplant cyclophosphamide. The chain joins TRBV2 to TRBJ1-1; D gene ambiguous. The DNA for the CDR3 is TGTGCCAGCGTCGTCCAGATGAACACTGAAGCTTTCTTT. It yields the protein CASVVQMNTEAFF. The variable domain in full, completed from reference TRBV2 and TRBJ1-1, reads EPEVTQTPSHQVTQMGQEVILRCVPISNHLYFYWYRQILGQKVEFLVSFYNNEISEKSEIFDDQFSVERPDGSNFTLKIRSTKLEDSAMYFCASVVQMNTEAFFGQGTRLTVV.